This T cell receptor (beta chain) was profiled in a study of response to subunit inactivated influenza vaccine. MiXCR, applied by TCRdb to the RT-PCR reads, yields one record per CDR3 protein. Of a few hundred thousand distinct CDR3 sequences listed, approximately 10% were seen once; the top ten hold about 11%. Separately, the same data were catalogued under a study of T cells expressing NK-cell markers. That report adds: 5'RACE template switching with UMIs produced the TCR beta cDNA. Sorted CD3+CD56-NKG2C+, CD3+CD56+NKG2C- and CD3+CD56+NKG2C+ T cells were the source of the TCR beta repertoires. Within the sequenced cohort of eight donors, seven exhibited HCMV seropositivity and one was seronegative. For several experiments, T cell sorting was restricted to the alpha-beta TCR population by means of an anti-gamma-delta TCR antibody.

The sequence derives from a man aged 45-65 years who received an inactivated influenza vaccine. Here the sequenced sample was PBMCs from blood, taken on the day of vaccination.

The CDR3 loop reads CASSLQGAGNQPQHF. DNA for the CDR3: TGCGCCAGCAGCTTACAGGGGGCTGGCAATCAGCCCCAGCATTTT. This chain uses TRBV5-1 with TRBJ1-5, with 9 bases identical to TRBD1. The J segment lost 2 bases and the V segment lost 2 bases, leaving 2 bases of the junction unmatched. CDR3 length: 15 amino acids. Germline V CDR1 and CDR2: SGHRS, YFSETQ.